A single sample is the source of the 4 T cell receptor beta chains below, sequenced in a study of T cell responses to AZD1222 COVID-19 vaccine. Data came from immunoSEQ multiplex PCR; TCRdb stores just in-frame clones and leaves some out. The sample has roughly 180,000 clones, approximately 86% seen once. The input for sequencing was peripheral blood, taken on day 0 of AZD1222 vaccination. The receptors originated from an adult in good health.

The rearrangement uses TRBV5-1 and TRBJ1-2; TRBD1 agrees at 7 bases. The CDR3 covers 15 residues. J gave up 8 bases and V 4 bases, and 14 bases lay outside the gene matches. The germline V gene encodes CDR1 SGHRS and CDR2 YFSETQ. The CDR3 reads CASSDTPGQGEGYTF. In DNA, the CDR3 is TGCGCCAGCAGCGATACCCCGGGCCAGGGGGAGGGCTACACCTTC.

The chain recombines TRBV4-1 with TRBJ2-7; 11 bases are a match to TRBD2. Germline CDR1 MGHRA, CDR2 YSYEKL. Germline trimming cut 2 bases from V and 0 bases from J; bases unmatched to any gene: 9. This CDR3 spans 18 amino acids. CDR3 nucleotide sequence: TGCGCCAGCAGCCAAAGGGGTCTAGCGGGAGGCACCTCCTACGAGCAGTACTTC. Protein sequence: CASSQRGLAGGTSYEQYF.

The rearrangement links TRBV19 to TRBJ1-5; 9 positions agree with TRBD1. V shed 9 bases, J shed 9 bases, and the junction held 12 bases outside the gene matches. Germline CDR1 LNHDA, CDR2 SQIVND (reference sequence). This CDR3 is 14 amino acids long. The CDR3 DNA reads TGTGCCAGCAGGGTATGGGACAGGGATGCGCCCCAGCATTTT. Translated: CASRVWDRDAPQHF. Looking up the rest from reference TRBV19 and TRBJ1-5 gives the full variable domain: DGGITQSPKYLFRKEGQNVTLSCEQNLNHDAMYWYRQDPGQGLRLIYYSQIVNDFQKGDIAEGYSVSREKKESFPLTVTSAQKNPTAFYLCASRVWDRDAPQHFGDGTRLSIL.

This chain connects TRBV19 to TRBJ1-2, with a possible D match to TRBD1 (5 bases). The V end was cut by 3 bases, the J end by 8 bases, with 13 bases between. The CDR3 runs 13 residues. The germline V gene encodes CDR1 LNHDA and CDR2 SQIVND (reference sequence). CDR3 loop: CASSMYLEGGYTF. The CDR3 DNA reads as TGTGCCAGTAGTATGTATTTGGAGGGGGGCTACACCTTC.